The following is a TCR beta chain sequence with its context. Its antigen is still unknown. These data belong to a study of shared clonotypes between healthy human individuals. Study-level points and caveats: Sorted-subset sequencing was shown by rarefaction to be incomplete despite large depth. Estimated richness was generally greater in naive than memory subsets.

This CDR3 has 16 amino acids. With 10 bases clipped from V and 4 bases from J, the junction kept 15 bases outside the gene matches. CDR1 is WNHNN and CDR2 is SYGVQD in the germline V gene (reference sequence). Method: immunoSEQ multiplex PCR; TCRdb's copy keeps in-frame clones and lacks some. Of some 1,100,000 clones listed, roughly 74% are singletons. The sequence was obtained from a man in his late teens or twenties in good health. Some clones in this sample may be carry-over from other donors' samples. This chain connects TRBV10-1 to TRBJ2-1, with 8 bases lining up with TRBD1. The sequenced sample consisted of memory CD4+ T cells from PBMCs. The subset: CD45RA-negative fraction. CDR3 DNA: TGCGCCACCTCTTCGTCCGGGACAGGCCCTTACAATGAGCAGTTCTTC. Protein: CATSSSGTGPYNEQFF.